This TCR beta chain originates from a study of shared clonotypes between healthy human individuals. Germline CDR1 is SGHRS and CDR2 is YFSETQ. This CDR3 region has 14 residues. Deletions cut 2 bases from V and 6 bases from J, with 11 bases between. The run depth of the assay was deep. The assay was immunoSEQ multiplex PCR, and TCRdb's table has in-frame clones only and misses some. The data show approximately 350,000 clones, approximately 79% seen once. Donors, healthy HIV-negative adults, lacked recent acute infections or vaccinations. Donors, without exception, were Caucasian adults residing in Nashville, Tennessee. Negatively enriched CD4+ T cells were divided by CD45RA into naive and memory.

This sequence joins TRBV5-1 and TRBJ1-4; D remains unclear. The TCR was taken from a man younger than 40 in good health. Sequenced input: memory CD4+ T cells sorted from blood. Subset meaning: CD45RA-negative fraction. The CDR3 loop is CASSFRTQDEKLFF. CDR3 bases: TGCGCCAGCAGCTTCCGGACCCAGGATGAAAAACTGTTTTTT.